The rows below give T cell receptor beta chains drawn from one sample of a study of OX40 agonist ivuxolimab in advanced cancers. TCRdb keeps only in-frame clones here, not all; method: immunoSEQ multiplex PCR. The sample includes 36,000 or so clones, about 81% of them seen just once. The sample was CD4+ or CD8+ T cells sorted from blood, taken in a trial of the OX40 agonist ivuxolimab. The receptors here all came from an adult with an advanced solid tumor such as melanoma, head and neck, liver or kidney cancer. Each CDR3 is given without its conserved first and last residue. The order of the fields is V gene, CDR3 protein.

V: TRBV5-1; CDR3: ASNPDRGRGETQY
V: TRBV7-2; CDR3: ASTDSPVEPQH
V: TRBV7-3; CDR3: ASSKTGRDSGLANYGYT
V: TRBV6-6; CDR3: ASSIAGFQETQY
V: TRBV9; CDR3: ARQLTLDFQETQY
V: TRBV28; CDR3: ASSFLTGSYTEAF
V: TRBV9; CDR3: ASSARASVSYNEQF
V: TRBV15; CDR3: ATSRDGGHPAHQPQH
V: TRBV19; CDR3: ASSRGRGTEAF
V: TRBV7-2; CDR3: ASSRGGPKYEQY
V: TRBV9; CDR3: ASSVLSGQGSTGELF
V: TRBV7-2; CDR3: ASSPRDRDGYT
V: TRBV11-1; CDR3: ASSLDLRGSEF
V: TRBV6-5; CDR3: ASSSLAGGRAHEQY
V: TRBV5-1; CDR3: ASSGTLAATGELF
V: TRBV5-1; CDR3: ASSLGTLNQETQY
V: TRBV18; CDR3: ASSPPGTNTEAF
V: TRBV7-9; CDR3: ASSLAGTAGELF
V: TRBV11-2; CDR3: ASSGQLSSGNTIY
V: TRBV30; CDR3: AWRAGQIYTEAF
V: TRBV18; CDR3: ASSHRTSGSHNEQF
V: TRBV7-9; CDR3: ASSFTKGLTPLH
V: TRBV11-2; CDR3: ASSLWSVRNTRNTEAF
V: TRBV6-1; CDR3: ATRQGIGNQPQH